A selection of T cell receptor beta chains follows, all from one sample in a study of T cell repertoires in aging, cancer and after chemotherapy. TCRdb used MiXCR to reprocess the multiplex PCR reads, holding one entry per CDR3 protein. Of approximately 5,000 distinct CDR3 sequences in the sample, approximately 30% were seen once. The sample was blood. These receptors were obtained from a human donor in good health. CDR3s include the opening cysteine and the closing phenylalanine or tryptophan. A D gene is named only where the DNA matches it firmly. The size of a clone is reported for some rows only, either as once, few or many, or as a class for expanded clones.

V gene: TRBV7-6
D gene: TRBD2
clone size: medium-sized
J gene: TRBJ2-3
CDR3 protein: CASSSVAGGHAQYF
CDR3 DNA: TGTGCCAGCAGCTCTGTAGCGGGGGGTCACGCGCAGTATTTT

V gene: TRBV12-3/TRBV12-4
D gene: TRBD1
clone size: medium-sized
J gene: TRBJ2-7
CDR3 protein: CASRGDSPGEQYF
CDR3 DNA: TGTGCCAGCAGGGGGGACAGTCCCGGGGAGCAGTACTTC

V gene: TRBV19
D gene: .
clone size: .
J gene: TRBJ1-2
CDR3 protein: CASSIDHDRPYGYTF
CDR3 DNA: TGTGCCAGTAGTATAGATCATGACAGGCCGTATGGCTACACCTTC

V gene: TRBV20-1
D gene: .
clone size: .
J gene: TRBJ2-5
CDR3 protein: CSATPRETQYF
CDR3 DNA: TGCAGTGCTACCCCGAGGGAGACCCAGTACTTC

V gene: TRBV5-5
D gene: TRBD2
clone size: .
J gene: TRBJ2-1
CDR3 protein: CASSPTSGRGGEQFF
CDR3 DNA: TGCGCCAGCAGCCCTACTAGCGGGAGGGGGGGTGAGCAGTTCTTC

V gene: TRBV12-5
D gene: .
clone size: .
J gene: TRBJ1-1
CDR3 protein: CASGLVLGGIAEAFF
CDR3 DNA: TGTGCTAGTGGTTTGGTACTGGGAGGGATCGCTGAAGCTTTCTTT

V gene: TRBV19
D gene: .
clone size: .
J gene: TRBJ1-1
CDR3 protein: CASSIGRGRMNTEAFF
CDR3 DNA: TGTGCCAGTAGTATAGGGAGGGGAAGGATGAACACTGAAGCTTTCTTT

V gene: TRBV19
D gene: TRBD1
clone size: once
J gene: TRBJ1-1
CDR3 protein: CASSNFLPGQGLYTEAFF
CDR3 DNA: TGTGCCAGTAGTAATTTCCTCCCGGGACAGGGGTTGTACACTGAAGCTTTCTTT

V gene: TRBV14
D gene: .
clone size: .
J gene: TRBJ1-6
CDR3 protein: CASSHETWNSPLHF
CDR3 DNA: TGTGCCAGCAGCCACGAAACATGGAATTCACCCCTCCACTTT

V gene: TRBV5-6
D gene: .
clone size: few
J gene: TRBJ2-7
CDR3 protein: CASSVRVWARPYEQYF
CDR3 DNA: TGTGCCAGCAGCGTCCGAGTGTGGGCCCGGCCCTACGAGCAGTACTTC

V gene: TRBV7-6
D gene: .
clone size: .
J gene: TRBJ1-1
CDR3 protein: CASSAGTEAFF
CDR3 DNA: TGTGCCAGCAGTGCGGGCACTGAAGCTTTCTTT

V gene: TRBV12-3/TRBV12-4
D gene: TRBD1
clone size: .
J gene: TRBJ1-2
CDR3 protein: CASNPRGQGDECTF
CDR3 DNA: TGTGCCAGCAACCCCCGGGGACAGGGGGACGAGTGCACCTTC

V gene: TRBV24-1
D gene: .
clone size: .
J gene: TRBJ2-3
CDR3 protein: CATSDSGREGTDTQYF
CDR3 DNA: TGTGCCACCAGTGATTCTGGACGGGAAGGGACAGATACGCAGTATTTT

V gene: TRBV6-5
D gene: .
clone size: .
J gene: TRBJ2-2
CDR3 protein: CASSLVANSNTGELFF
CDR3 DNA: TGTGCCAGCAGTTTAGTGGCGAACTCGAACACCGGGGAGCTGTTTTTT

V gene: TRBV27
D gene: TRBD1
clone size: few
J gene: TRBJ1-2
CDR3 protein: CASRTGADYGYTF
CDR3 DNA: TGTGCCAGCAGGACAGGGGCGGACTATGGCTACACCTTC

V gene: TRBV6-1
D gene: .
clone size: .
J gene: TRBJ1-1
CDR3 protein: CASSERGAEGEAFF
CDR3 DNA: TGTGCCAGCAGTGAACGGGGGGCAGAGGGTGAAGCTTTCTTT

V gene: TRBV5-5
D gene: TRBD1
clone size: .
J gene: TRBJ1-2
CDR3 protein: CASSSDRGRLYGYTF
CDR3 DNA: TGTGCCAGCAGCTCGGACAGGGGGCGCCTGTATGGCTACACCTTC

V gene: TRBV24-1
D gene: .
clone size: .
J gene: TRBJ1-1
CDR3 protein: CATSDPDSPEAFF
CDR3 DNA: TGTGCCACCAGTGACCCGGACAGCCCTGAAGCTTTCTTT

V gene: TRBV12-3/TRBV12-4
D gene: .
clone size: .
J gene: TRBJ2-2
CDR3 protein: CASNNLNELFF
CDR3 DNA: TGTGCCAGCAACAATCTAAACGAGCTGTTTTTT

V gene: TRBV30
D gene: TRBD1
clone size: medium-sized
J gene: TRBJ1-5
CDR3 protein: CAGGQDSNQPQHF
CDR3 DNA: TGTGCCGGGGGACAGGATAGCAATCAGCCCCAGCATTTT

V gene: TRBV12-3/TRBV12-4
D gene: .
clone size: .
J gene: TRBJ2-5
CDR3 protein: CASSPGTIEGETQYF
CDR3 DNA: TGTGCCAGCAGTCCCGGGACCATCGAGGGAGAGACCCAGTACTTC

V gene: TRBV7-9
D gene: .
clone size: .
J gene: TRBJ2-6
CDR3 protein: CASSLPSSGANVLTF
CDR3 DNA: TGTGCCAGCAGCTTACCGAGCTCTGGGGCCAACGTCCTGACTTTC

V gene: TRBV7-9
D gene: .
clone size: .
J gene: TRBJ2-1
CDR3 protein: CASSSGLISYNEQFF
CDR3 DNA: TGTGCCAGCAGCTCAGGCTTGATCTCCTACAATGAGCAGTTCTTC

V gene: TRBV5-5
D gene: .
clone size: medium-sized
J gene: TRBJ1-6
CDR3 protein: CASSLRDMRINSPLHF
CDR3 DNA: TGTGCCAGCAGCTTAAGGGACATGCGGATCAATTCACCCCTCCACTTT

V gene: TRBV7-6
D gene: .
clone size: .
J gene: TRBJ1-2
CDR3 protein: CASSPLVGERNYGYTF
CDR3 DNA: TGTGCCAGCAGCCCCCTCGTCGGTGAGCGGAACTATGGCTACACCTTC

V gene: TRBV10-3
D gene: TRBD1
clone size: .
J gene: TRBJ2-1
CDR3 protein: CASSYPLGQGVYNEQFF
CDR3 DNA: TGTGCCAGCAGTTACCCATTGGGGCAGGGGGTCTACAATGAGCAGTTCTTC

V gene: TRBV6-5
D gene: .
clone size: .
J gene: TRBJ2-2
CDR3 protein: CASSLIAGELFF
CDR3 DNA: TGTGCCAGCAGTTTGATTGCCGGGGAGCTGTTTTTT

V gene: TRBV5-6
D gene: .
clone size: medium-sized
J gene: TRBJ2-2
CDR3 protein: CASSLVLGTKNTGELFF
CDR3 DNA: TGTGCCAGCAGCTTGGTTCTCGGGACAAAAAACACCGGGGAGCTGTTTTTT

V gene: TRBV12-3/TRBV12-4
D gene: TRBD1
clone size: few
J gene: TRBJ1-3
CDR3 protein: CASSPPGQDRNTIYF
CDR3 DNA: TGTGCCAGCAGTCCTCCCGGACAGGATCGAAACACCATATATTTT

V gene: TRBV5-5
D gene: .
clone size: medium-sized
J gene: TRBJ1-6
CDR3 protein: CASSYTNSPLHF
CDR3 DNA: TGTGCCAGCAGCTACACTAATTCACCCCTCCACTTT

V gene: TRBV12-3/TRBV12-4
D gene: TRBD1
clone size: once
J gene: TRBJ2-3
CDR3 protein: CASSLGQGGPDTQYF
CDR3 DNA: TGTGCCAGCAGTCTGGGACAGGGGGGTCCAGATACGCAGTATTTT

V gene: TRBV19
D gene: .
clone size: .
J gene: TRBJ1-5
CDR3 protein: CASSIEAGNQPQHF
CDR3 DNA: TGTGCCAGTAGTATAGAGGCGGGCAATCAGCCCCAGCATTTT

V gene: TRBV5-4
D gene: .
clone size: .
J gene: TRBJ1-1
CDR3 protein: CASSAGPGQGNTEAFF
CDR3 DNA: TGTGCCAGCAGCGCTGGACCGGGACAAGGGAACACTGAAGCTTTCTTT

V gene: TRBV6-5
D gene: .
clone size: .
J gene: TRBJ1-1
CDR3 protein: CASTPLGNTEAFF
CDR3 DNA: TGTGCCAGCACCCCTCTCGGGAACACTGAAGCTTTCTTT

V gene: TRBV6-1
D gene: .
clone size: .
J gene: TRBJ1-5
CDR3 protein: CATTDSLNQPQHF
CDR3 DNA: TGTGCCACCACCGACAGCCTCAATCAGCCCCAGCATTTT

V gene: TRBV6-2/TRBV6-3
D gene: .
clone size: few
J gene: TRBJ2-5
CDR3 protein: CASNPRGRSGETQYF
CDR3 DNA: TGTGCCAGCAACCCTCGTGGGAGAAGCGGGGAGACCCAGTACTTC

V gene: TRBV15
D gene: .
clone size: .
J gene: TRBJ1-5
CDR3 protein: CATNRGPGPGGNQPQHF
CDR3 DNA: TGTGCCACCAACAGAGGCCCCGGTCCCGGAGGGAATCAGCCCCAGCATTTT

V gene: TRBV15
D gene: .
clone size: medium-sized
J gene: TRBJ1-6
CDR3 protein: CATSPEPMNSPLHF
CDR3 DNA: TGTGCCACCAGCCCGGAACCGATGAATTCACCCCTCCACTTT

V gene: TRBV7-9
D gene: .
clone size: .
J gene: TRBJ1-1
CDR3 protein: CASGIGGTEAFF
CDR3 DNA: TGTGCCAGCGGGATCGGTGGGACTGAAGCTTTCTTT

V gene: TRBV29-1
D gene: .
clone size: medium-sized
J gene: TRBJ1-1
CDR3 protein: CSASTAMGTEAFF
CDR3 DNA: TGCAGCGCCTCGACAGCAATGGGCACTGAAGCTTTCTTT

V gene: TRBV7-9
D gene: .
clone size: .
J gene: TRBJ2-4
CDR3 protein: CASSPDGQELAKNIQYF
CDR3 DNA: TGTGCCAGCAGCCCCGATGGTCAGGAGTTAGCCAAAAACATTCAGTACTTC

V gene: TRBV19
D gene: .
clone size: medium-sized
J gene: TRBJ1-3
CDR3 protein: CASSSSWGNTIYF
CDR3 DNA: TGTGCCAGTAGCTCGTCGTGGGGTAACACCATATATTTT

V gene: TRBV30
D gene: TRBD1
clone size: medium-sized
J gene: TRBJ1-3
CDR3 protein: CAWILGGGNTIYF
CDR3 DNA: TGTGCCTGGATTCTAGGGGGCGGAAACACCATATATTTT

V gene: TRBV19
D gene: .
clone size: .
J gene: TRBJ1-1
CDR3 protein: CASSNLVRNTEAFF
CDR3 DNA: TGTGCCAGTAGTAATCTGGTTAGGAACACTGAAGCTTTCTTT

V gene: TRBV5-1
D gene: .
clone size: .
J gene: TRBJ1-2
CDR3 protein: CASSSGRDYGYTF
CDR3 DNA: TGCGCCAGCAGCTCGGGACGGGATTATGGCTACACCTTC

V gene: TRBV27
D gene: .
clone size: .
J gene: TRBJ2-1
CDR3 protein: CATSDSSSSGNEQFF
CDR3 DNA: TGTGCCACCAGTGACTCCTCGAGCAGCGGCAATGAGCAGTTCTTC